This record covers a single T cell receptor beta chain. Which antigen it targets is not known. It has no much larger one-base neighbor in the sample; base qualities were not kept. These data belong to a study of early T cells in non-severe SARS-CoV-2 infection (dated by TCRdb to the early 2020s). As for the study more broadly: Bulk RNA from unsorted whole blood was used for TCR sequencing, so alpha and beta chains could not be paired.

The method behind the library was 5' RACE. The instrument given in TCRdb is NextSeq 500. To correct for sequencing error and PCR bias, the TCR library protocol tagged individual cDNA molecules with unique molecular identifiers. Both TCR alpha and beta chains were sequenced, and tight co-correlation was observed between alpha and beta sequence abundances in each sample. The paper's data handling went like this. Decombinator V4 was used to annotate the V gene, J gene and CDR3 of the TCR sequences. TCRs were defined as expanded if a significant change between any two time points was detected under a Poisson model with p below 0.0001. Abundances of TCRs were expressed as counts per million after normalisation to the total number of TCRs sequenced in each sample. TRAV1-2 paired with TRAJ12, TRAJ20 or TRAJ33 defined MAIT TCRs, while TRAV10 paired with TRAJ18 defined iNKT TCRs. VDJdb, accessed 1 November 2021, was searched for CMV, EBV and SARS-CoV-2 annotated TCRs, with TCRs annotated for multiple antigens excluded. Using fastp trimming at Q25 and MiXCR clonotype assembly, TCRdb reanalyzed the public sequencing data and kept in-frame beta chains. Here each entry gathers all rows of one CDR3 protein and keeps the most common genes and DNA. The V and J calls shown here were made by TCRdb, not taken from the authors' results. Recorded for this sample are around 40,000 distinct CDR3 sequences; approximately 6.1% of them occurred a single time. The ten largest clonotypes hold under 5.5% of the sample.

The study was a case-control design nested within a healthcare worker cohort in London, UK, with weekly nasopharyngeal swab PCR tests and blood sampling. Healthcare workers were recruited between 23 and 31 March 2020, during the week of the UK lockdown, and were followed weekly for up to roughly 15 weeks. What the authors observed across the whole study: VDJdb matching was skewed toward anti-spike CD8 responses and likely underestimated virus-specific expansions, missing private and CD4 specificities.

The CDR3, from cysteine to phenylalanine, totals 17 residues. The entry retains the CDR3 DNA only, 51 bases that are in frame from base 1. V and J are truncated by 1 base and 0 bases respectively, leaving an intervening sequence of 13 bases. The germline V gene provides CDR1 SGHTA and CDR2 FQGNSA. The sequence was collected from an adult who was a healthcare worker with PCR-confirmed SARS-CoV-2 infection or an uninfected control (not recorded which). The sequencing sample was made of whole blood. The chain is assembled from TRBV7-2 and TRBJ2-1; no D gene call is confident. The nucleotide sequence reads as follows: TGTGCCAGCAGCTTAGAAGTCCAGGCAGGCTCCTACAATGAGCAGTTCTTC. Translated, this is CASSLEVQAGSYNEQFF. Extended through the reference TRBV7-2 and TRBJ2-1 proteins, this CDR3 yields the full variable domain: GAGVSQSPSNKVTEKGKDVELRCDPISGHTALYWYRQSLGQGLEFLIYFQGNSAPDKSGLPSDRFSAERTGGSVSTLTIQRTQQEDSAVYLCASSLEVQAGSYNEQFFGPGTRLTVL.